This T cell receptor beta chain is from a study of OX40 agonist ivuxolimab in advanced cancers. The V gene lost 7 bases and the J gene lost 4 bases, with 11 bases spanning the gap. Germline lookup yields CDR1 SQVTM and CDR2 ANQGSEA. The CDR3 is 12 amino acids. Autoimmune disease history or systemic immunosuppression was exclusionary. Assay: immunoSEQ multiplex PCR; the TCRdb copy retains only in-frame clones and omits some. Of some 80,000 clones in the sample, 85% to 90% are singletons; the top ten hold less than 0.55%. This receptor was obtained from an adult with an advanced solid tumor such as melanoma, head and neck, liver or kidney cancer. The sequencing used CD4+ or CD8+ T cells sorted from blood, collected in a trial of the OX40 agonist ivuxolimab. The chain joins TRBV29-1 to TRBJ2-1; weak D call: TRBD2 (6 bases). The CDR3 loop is CSAGEVYNEQFF. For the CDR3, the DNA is TGCAGCGCTGGGGAGGTATACAATGAGCAGTTCTTC.